This TCR beta chain stems from a study of Ad26.COV2.S vaccination and SARS-CoV-2 variants. For the study at large: The vaccine Ad26.COV2.S was put into the muscle once, or twice with 56 days between. Study-wide points: Spike-specific TCR breadth ran higher among vaccine recipients than placebo recipients. Similar non-spike TCR breadth was seen in vaccine and placebo recipients.

The data were produced by immunoSEQ multiplex PCR, yet TCRdb's version contains in-frame clones alone and is incomplete. The sample carries about half a million clones, 80% to 90% recorded once. CDR1 and CDR2 from the germline V gene are SGHAT and FQDESV (reference sequence). The CDR3 length is 12 residues. Between the trimmed V and J ends, which lost 4 bases and 0 bases, there was a span of 4 bases. On this clone itself: The antigen is undetermined.

As for treatment: 19 received Ad26.COV2.S at low or high dose, single or two shots; about five received placebo; per-sample allocation not given. Day 63 after the first injection of vaccine or placebo was the sampling time. The rearrangement joins TRBV11-1 to TRBJ2-7, with D unresolved. The sequenced sample was peripheral blood, obtained in a trial of Ad26.COV2.S vaccine versus placebo. This receptor was obtained from a person between 18 and 59 years old who received the Ad26.COV2.S COVID-19 vaccine or a placebo. The CDR3 spells CASSSSSYEQYF. The CDR3 DNA reads TGTGCCAGCAGCTCGAGCTCCTACGAGCAGTACTTC.